Presented here are 17 T cell receptor beta chains from one specimen sequenced in a study of CXCR3-negative and CXCR3-positive naive CD8 T cells. General study findings and limits: In CXCR3-positive naive cells, the TRB CDR3s were more hydrophobic than in CXCR3-negative naive cells.

Via 5' RACE with UMI labels, TRB cDNA libraries were prepared. Reanalyzing the 5' RACE reads, TCRdb keeps one entry per CDR3 protein, without DNA. This table holds about 110,000 distinct CDR3 sequences. The antigens of these receptors remain unknown. The sequencing input was naive CXCR3+ CD8+ T cells from blood. The subset was: CD45RO-CCR7+CD27+CD95- naive CD8+ T cells expressing CXCR3 (TNR3+). The source of these receptors is a human donor in good health. Some clones in this sample may be carry-over from other donors' samples.

The CDR3 spells CASSQLDSPEGYTF. The chain couples TRBV4-1 to TRBJ1-2; the TCRdb D gene call, TRBD1, has no DNA to confirm it. This CDR3 is built from 14 residues. CDR1 is MGHRA, CDR2 YSYEKL, per germline.

This chain connects TRBV29-1 to TRBJ1-4. Germline-derived CDR1 and CDR2 are SQVTM and ANQGSEA. The CDR3 sequence is 13 residues long. CDR3 loop: CSISWDGYEKLFF.

The rearrangement joins TRBV20-1 to TRBJ2-7; TCRdb gives TRBD2 as the D gene, but with no DNA this cannot be confirmed. The CDR3 covers 14 residues. In germline, CDR1 is DFQATT, CDR2 SNEGSKA (reference sequence). This CDR3 reads CSALGEGSSYEQYF.

J is TRBJ2-2 and V is TRBV7-9; TCRdb proposes TRBD2, but this gene call is untestable without DNA. The CDR3 is 15 residues long. Germline CDR1 SEHNR, CDR2 FQNEAQ (reference sequence). The CDR3 region is CAGHPTSGYAGELFF.

The CDR3 is CSVGGVGTSNEQFF. This chain uses TRBV29-1 with TRBJ2-1; TCRdb indicates TRBD1, and absent DNA this call remains unverified. Germline CDR1 reads SQVTM; CDR2 reads ANQGSEA. The CDR3 has 14 amino acids.

The chain carries TRBV29-1 and TRBJ2-7; TCRdb calls TRBD1, which cannot be checked without DNA. The CDR3 has 13 residues. Germline V lookup: CDR1 SQVTM, CDR2 ANQGSEA. The CDR3 sequence: CSIDVQGSYEQYF.

The chain couples TRBV19 to TRBJ2-1; absent DNA, TCRdb's TRBD2 call cannot be checked. This CDR3 contains 13 residues. Germline V CDR1 and CDR2: LNHDA, SQIVND (reference sequence). The CDR3 region is CASSILAGGEQFF.

The chain uses TRBV4-2 and TRBJ2-1; TCRdb returns TRBD1, unconfirmable since there is no DNA. The CDR3 totals 16 residues. Germline CDR1 LGHNA, CDR2 YNFKEQ. CDR3 residues: CASSQDAGALNNEQFF.

V usage is TRBV29-1 and J usage is TRBJ1-2; TCRdb's D call, TRBD1, is unchecked because there is no DNA. In germline, CDR1 is SQVTM, CDR2 ANQGSEA. This CDR3 spans 13 amino acids. The CDR3 here is CSELVQGNYGYTF.

The chain recombines TRBV15 with TRBJ1-1. The CDR3 is 12 amino acids. Germline V gene sequence: CDR1 LNHNV, CDR2 YYDKDF (reference sequence). The CDR3 spells CATSSEGEEAFF.

The rearrangement links TRBV7-3 to TRBJ2-7. The CDR3 spans 15 residues. Germline CDR1 is SGHTA and CDR2 is FQGTGA. CDR3 residues: CASSLFGGSSYEQYF.

The chain carries TRBV29-1 and TRBJ1-1; TCRdb's D call of TRBD1 is untestable without DNA. The CDR3 extends over 13 amino acids. The V gene's germline CDR1 is SQVTM and CDR2 ANQGSEA. The CDR3 sequence is CSVEEGVKTEAFF.

The chain joins TRBV5-6 to TRBJ2-7. The germline CDR1 and CDR2 sequences are SGHDT and YYEEEE. The CDR3 is made up of 12 amino acids. This chain's CDR3 is CASSLSSDEQYF.

J is TRBJ1-3 and V is TRBV29-1; the D call of TRBD1 rests on TCRdb alone, since no DNA is present to check it. Looked up from germline, CDR1 is SQVTM and CDR2 is ANQGSEA. The CDR3 runs to 17 residues. The CDR3 loop is CSVEDPRTPGSGNTIYF. The full variable domain, completed using reference TRBV29-1 and TRBJ1-3, is SAVISQKPSRDICQRGTSLTIQCQVDSQVTMMFWYRQQPGQSLTLIATANQGSEATYESGFVIDKFPISRPNLTFSTLTVSNMSPEDSSIYLCSVEDPRTPGSGNTIYFGEGSWLTVV.

The chain joins TRBV12-3 or TRBV12-4 to TRBJ2-3; the D call of TRBD1 rests on TCRdb alone, since no DNA is present to check it. The CDR3 is 15 amino acids. CDR3 amino acids: CASSQDRESRDTQYF.

The chain links TRBV6-5 to TRBJ2-1; TCRdb selects TRBD2, and the lack of DNA leaves this call unchecked. Germline CDR1 is MNHEY and CDR2 is SVGAGI. This CDR3 region has 14 residues. CDR3 residues: CASRGGSYGNEQFF.

The CDR3 sequence: CASSHSTGDYEQFF. The chain uses TRBV4-3 and TRBJ2-1; TCRdb's assignment of TRBD1 cannot be checked, as there is no DNA. There are 14 residues in the CDR3. CDR1 is LGHNA, CDR2 YSLEER, per germline.